This TCR beta chain is drawn from a study of neurological immune-mediated disorders. MiXCR was run by TCRdb on the 5' RACE reads, yielding one entry per CDR3 protein. The data show approximately 70,000 distinct CDR3 sequences, 3.9% seen once. This clonotype was detected a few times. At one of its ends the junction is not consistent with the germline gene, which may arise from a read error. Germline CDR1 DFQATT, CDR2 SNEGSKA (reference sequence). This CDR3 comprises 10 residues. The clonotype originates from a man under 40 with multiple sclerosis. The specimen was PBMCs. The rearrangement uses TRBV20-1 and TRBJ1-2; a weak D match, TRBD1 (5 bases). CDR3 region: CSATDSSHNF. CDR3 nucleotides: TGCAGTGCTACCGACAGTTCCCACAACTTC.